This T cell receptor beta chain was recorded in a study of cytomegalovirus exposure and HLA in healthy donors. Amplification used 60 Vbeta primers and 13 Jbeta primers. Here immunoSEQ multiplex PCR was the method, and the copy in TCRdb shows in-frame clones only, minus some. This sample carries around 140,000 clones, about 84% of them seen once, and the ten largest clones take 2% to 3%. V gave up 7 bases and J gave up 4 bases; unmatched junction bases: 5. CDR3 size: 14 residues. Germline V gives CDR1 SGHRS, CDR2 YFSETQ. As regards this clone: Its antigen is unidentified.

Study-wide results and caveats: Despite most TCR sequences being rare, some public TCRs occurred in many donors. For most TCR beta V segments, an earlier analysis put the productive rate at about 87% or about 30% of the time. Certain indistinguishable V segments, among them TRBV6-2 and TRBV6-3, were excluded.

The specimen sequenced was PBMCs. The receptor comes from a woman aged 18-35 years in good health and CMV-seropositive. V is TRBV5-1 and J is TRBJ2-2, with 9 nucleotides matching TRBD1. Here the CDR3 DNA reads TGCGCCAGCGGTGAGACAGGGGGCACCGGGGAGCTGTTTTTT. Translating it yields CASGETGGTGELFF.